This T cell receptor (beta chain) was profiled in a study of OX40 agonist ivuxolimab in advanced cancers. Study-wide context: Those enrolled were about 82% male, with a mean age of about 66 years and ages from about 20 to 90. Study-level points and caveats: Clonal expansion was seen in CD4+ and CD8+ blood T cells by week 6 at 0.1 to 3.0 mg/kg. Nonresponders included some who also had low normalized T-cell clonal expansion.

This clone was detected once. Its antigen is undetermined. Data came from immunoSEQ multiplex PCR; TCRdb stores just in-frame clones and leaves some out. The sample lists approximately 60,000 clones; 75% to 95% were seen once. The CDR3 contains 11 residues. Between the trimmed V and J ends, which lost 3 bases and 7 bases, there was a span of 4 bases. CDR1 is SNHLY and CDR2 is FYNNEI in the germline V gene. Blood specimens came from baseline, cycle 4 day 1, and cycle 7 day 1. This receptor was obtained from an adult with an advanced solid tumor such as melanoma, head and neck, liver or kidney cancer. The rearrangement links TRBV2 to TRBJ2-4; the D is unclear. The sample was CD4+ or CD8+ T cells sorted from blood, taken in a trial of the OX40 agonist ivuxolimab. The CDR3 sequence is CASSEENIQYF. In DNA, the CDR3 is TGTGCCAGCAGTGAGGAGAACATTCAGTACTTC. Variable domain in full (rest from reference TRBV2 and TRBJ2-4): EPEVTQTPSHQVTQMGQEVILRCVPISNHLYFYWYRQILGQKVEFLVSFYNNEISEKSEIFDDQFSVERPDGSNFTLKIRSTKLEDSAMYFCASSEENIQYFGAGTRLSVL.